These 14 T cell receptor beta chains share one sample of origin, sequenced in a study of T cells in Graves' hyperthyroidism and ophthalmopathy. Amplification of TCR beta CDR3 regions used RNA as the template. In the first-round RT-PCR of the TCR CDR3, the HTBI primer set was used. One entry per CDR3 protein results from TCRdb running MiXCR on the multiplex PCR reads. The sample consists of around 280,000 distinct CDR3 sequences, about 14% of them appearing once. Sequenced: blood. The receptors here all came from a woman in her twenties or thirties with Graves' hyperthyroidism that later progressed to Graves' ophthalmopathy.

In its sample, this clonotype was seen many times. V and J are TRBV30 and TRBJ2-5, with 16 positions matching TRBD2. Germline V gene sequence: CDR1 GTSNPN, CDR2 SVGIG (reference sequence). The CDR3 has 17 amino acids. The J segment lost 5 bases and the V segment lost 3 bases, leaving 9 bases of the junction unmatched. The CDR3 loop is CAWSPGTSGRAGETQYF. The CDR3 region has the DNA TGTGCCTGGAGCCCCGGGACTAGCGGGAGGGCCGGGGAGACCCAGTACTTC.

This clonotype was observed at least ten times. The rearrangement joins TRBV3-1 to TRBJ1-1; D is undetermined. Trimming took 0 bases from V and 1 from J, leaving 3 bases between them. The CDR3 is made up of 13 amino acids. Germline V CDR1 and CDR2: LGHDT, YNNKEL (reference sequence). CDR3 sequence: CASSQDPNTEAFF. The CDR3 nucleotides read TGTGCCAGCAGCCAAGATCCGAACACTGAAGCTTTCTTT.

This clonotype was seen many times. This chain uses TRBV28 with TRBJ1-5, with a possible D match to TRBD1 (5 bases). The germline V gene has CDR1 MDHEN and CDR2 SYDVKM. This CDR3 region has 15 residues. Trimming stripped 6 bases from V and 0 bases from J, with 12 bases between. The CDR3 DNA reads TGTGCCAGCAGCCCCGACAGCATTAGCAATCAGCCCCAGCATTTT. Residues: CASSPDSISNQPQHF.

The chain couples TRBV11-2 to TRBJ2-3; 14 nucleotides agree with TRBD2. Germline assignment: CDR1 SGHAT and CDR2 FQNNGV. The CDR3 extends over 17 amino acids. Losses at the gene ends were 4 bases for V and 1 base for J; bases not matched to a gene: 4. The CDR3 coding sequence is TGTGCCAGCAGCTCAGGGACTAGCGGGGGAGGCACAGATACGCAGTATTTT. This translates into CASSSGTSGGGTDTQYF.

This clonotype was found many times. The chain employs TRBV27 and TRBJ1-5, with D tentatively TRBD1 (5 bases). Germline V gene data show CDR1 as MNHEY and CDR2 as SMNVEV (reference sequence). The CDR3 has 14 residues. V lost 6 bases and J lost 2, with 11 bases in between. CDR3 DNA sequence: TGTGCCAGCAGCCCAGGGAGGGGCAATCAGCCCCAGCATTTT. Its translation: CASSPGRGNQPQHF.

This clonotype has only a few counts. A much larger clonotype is one base distant, so this may be a read error. This rearrangement joins TRBV6-2 or TRBV6-3 to TRBJ2-7; the match to TRBD1 covers 10 bases. Unmatched junction bases numbered 2, after V lost 0 bases and J lost 3 bases. Germline CDR1 and CDR2: MNHEY and SVGEGT. The CDR3 has 15 residues. CDR3 in DNA: TGTGCCAGCAGTTACTCCTGGGACAGGGGCTACGAGCAGTACTTC. The encoded protein is CASSYSWDRGYEQYF.

This clonotype was recorded many times. The chain is built from TRBV27 and TRBJ1-4, with TRBD1 as a possible D gene (6 bases). Germline CDR1 and CDR2: MNHEY and SMNVEV (reference sequence). This CDR3 contains 16 residues. Deletions cut 1 base from V and 5 bases from J, with 14 bases between. CDR3 sequence (DNA): TGTGCCAGCAGTTTATATCCCAGGGGAGCCAATGAAAAACTGTTTTTT. The encoded protein is CASSLYPRGANEKLFF.

This clonotype has only a few counts. This chain uses TRBV7-3 with TRBJ1-6; no clear D gene. V gave up 4 bases and J gave up 7 bases, with 8 bases separating them. Germline V CDR1 and CDR2: SGHTA, FQGTGA. This CDR3 has 13 residues. The CDR3 reads CASSWTENSPLHF. The CDR3 bases are TGTGCCAGCAGCTGGACGGAAAATTCACCCCTCCACTTT.

This clonotype has at least ten counts. The J gene is TRBJ1-1, the V gene TRBV7-2; D is undetermined. Germline loops: CDR1 SGHTA, CDR2 FQGNSA. The CDR3 covers 16 residues. Trimming cost V 5 bases and J 0 bases, with 16 bases left between them. CDR3 bases: TGTGCCAGCAGCCCAACGTACACTTCAATGAACACTGAAGCTTTCTTT. The encoded protein is CASSPTYTSMNTEAFF.

This clonotype was counted ten times or more. The chain combines TRBV7-3 with TRBJ2-6, with a possible D match to TRBD1 (6 bases). Germline V gene lookup returns CDR1 SGHTA and CDR2 FQGTGA. With 6 bases removed from V and 1 base from J, the gap between germline ends came to 13 bases. The CDR3 is 16 amino acids. This CDR3 reads CASSPAGTSGANVLTF. CDR3 in DNA: TGTGCCAGCAGTCCAGCCGGGACATCTGGGGCCAACGTCCTGACTTTC.

The sample holds many counts of this clonotype. The chain links TRBV20-1 to TRBJ1-2, with D uncertain. Germline V gene lookup returns CDR1 DFQATT and CDR2 SNEGSKA (reference sequence). The CDR3 is 12 amino acids. V lost 6 bases to trimming and J lost 8 bases, with 16 bases between them. The CDR3 loop reads CSAPTGYGGYTF. The CDR3 DNA reads as TGCAGTGCCCCCACGGGATATGGGGGCTACACCTTC.

The gene calls are TRBV20-1 and TRBJ1-5; possible D gene TRBD1, 5 bases. The CDR3 runs to 15 residues. Germline CDR1 DFQATT, CDR2 SNEGSKA (reference sequence). V lost 0 bases and J lost 6, with 15 bases in between. The CDR3 loop is CSARDTTAGGQPQHF. In DNA form, the CDR3 reads TGCAGTGCTAGAGATACGACAGCCGGAGGTCAGCCCCAGCATTTT.

This clonotype showed up many times. The chain combines TRBV24-1 with TRBJ2-3; the match to TRBD1 covers 7 bases. The CDR3 covers 16 residues. Trimming at V came to 4 bases and at J to 4 bases, leaving 10 bases not matched to a gene. CDR1 is KGHDR and CDR2 is SFDVKD in the germline V gene. This CDR3 is CATSDQARGQSDTQYF. CDR3 coding DNA: TGTGCCACCAGTGACCAGGCGAGGGGGCAGTCAGATACGCAGTATTTT.

This clonotype was counted many times. The chain employs TRBV30 and TRBJ1-1; TRBD1 matches 9 bases. The germline CDR1 and CDR2 sequences are GTSNPN and SVGIG (reference sequence). The CDR3 sequence is 12 residues long. V lost 5 bases and J lost 4; bases outside the gene matches: 2. The CDR3 DNA sequence: TGTGCCTGGGGACAGGGGATCACTGAAGCTTTCTTT. This codes for CAWGQGITEAFF.